The sample holds a few counts of the clone carrying this TCR beta chain. The germline gene is not matched at one end of the junction; a read error may be the cause. The sample belongs to a study of blood T cell repertoires in COVID-19. Study as a whole: The samples span acute and convalescent COVID-19 from the United States, Italy and Spain.

The germline CDR1 and CDR2 sequences are MDHEN and SYDVKM. The CDR3 consists of 16 residues. Original processing notes: Reference gene primers were amplified, and this amplification served to estimate nucleated cell counts. Only in-frame clones appear in the TCRdb table, and some are missing; sequencing was by immunoSEQ multiplex PCR. V, J and clone size were drawn from that table, and D and trimming were deduced from the DNA. The sample gives roughly 100,000 clones, about four fifths of which show up once; over 15% is in the top ten. Sequencing was carried out using peripheral blood. The chain has TRBV28 and TRBJ1-5; 8 nucleotides line up with TRBD1. The receptor was isolated from a human donor in a cohort sampled during active COVID-19. DNA for the CDR3: TGTGCCAGCAGTCCTGGGACAGGCCGCAGCAAGCAGCCCCAGCATTTT. Translated: CASSPGTGRSKQPQHF.